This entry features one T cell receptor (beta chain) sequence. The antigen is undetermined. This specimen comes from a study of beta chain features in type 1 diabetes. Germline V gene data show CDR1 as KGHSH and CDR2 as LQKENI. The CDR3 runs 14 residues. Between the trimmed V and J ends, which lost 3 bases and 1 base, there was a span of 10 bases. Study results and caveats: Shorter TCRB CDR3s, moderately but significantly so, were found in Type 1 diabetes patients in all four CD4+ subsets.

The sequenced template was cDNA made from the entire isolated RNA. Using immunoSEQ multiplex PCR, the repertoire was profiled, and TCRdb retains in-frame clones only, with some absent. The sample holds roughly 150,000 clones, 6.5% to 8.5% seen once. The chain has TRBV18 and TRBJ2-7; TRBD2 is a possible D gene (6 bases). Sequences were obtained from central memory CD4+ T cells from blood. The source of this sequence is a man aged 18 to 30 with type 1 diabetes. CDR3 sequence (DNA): TGTGCCAGCTCACCCGGGACTCAATCCTACGAGCAGTACTTC. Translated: CASSPGTQSYEQYF. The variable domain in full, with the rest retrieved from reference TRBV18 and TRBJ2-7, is NAGVMQNPRHLVRRRGQEARLRCSPMKGHSHVYWYRQLPEEGLKFMVYLQKENIIDESGMPKERFSAEFPKEGPSILRIQQVVRGDSAAYFCASSPGTQSYEQYFGPGTRLTVT.